This TCR beta chain comes out of a study of OX40 agonist ivuxolimab in advanced cancers. Libraries were prepared by immunoSEQ multiplex PCR; TCRdb keeps only in-frame clonotypes and omits some of them. The table has 130,000 or so clones, 85% to 95% seen once; the top ten hold roughly 0.94%. Germline CDR1 reads SGHTA; CDR2 reads FQGTGA. The CDR3 extends over 13 amino acids. V was clipped by 4 bases and J by 8 bases; unmatched bases: 6. Study observations and caveats: The authors did not determine the antigen specificity of the expanded peripheral T cells.

This clone was seen a few times. Its specificity is unknown. The rearrangement links TRBV7-3 to TRBJ1-2; 8 positions match TRBD1. The sequencing here drew on CD4+ or CD8+ T cells sorted from blood, taken in a trial of the OX40 agonist ivuxolimab. The sequence was collected from an adult with an advanced solid tumor such as melanoma, head and neck, liver or kidney cancer. In DNA form, the CDR3 reads TGTGCCAGCAGCTCGAGTACAGGGGGAGGCTACACCTTC. Its protein product is CASSSSTGGGYTF. The full variable domain, in which reference TRBV7-3 and TRBJ1-2 provide the parts outside the CDR3, is GAGVSQTPSNKVTEKGKYVELRCDPISGHTALYWYRQSLGQGPEFLIYFQGTGAADDSGLPNDRFFAVRPEGSVSTLKIQRTERGDSAVYLCASSSSTGGGYTFGSGTRLTVV.